The source of this T cell receptor beta chain is a study of T cells in women clearing cervical HPV infection. Sequencing was performed with immunoSEQ multiplex PCR; in TCRdb, only in-frame clones are kept and a portion is missing. Its table records 42,000 or so clones. Concerning this clone itself: The CDR3 extends 3 residues past the end of the read, so its final part is completed from the germline J gene.

All donors had a single incident cervical HPV16 infection, not prevalent. The CDR3 sequence is 14 residues long. Trimming removed 4 bases from V and 5 bases from J, with 13 bases in between. The germline CDR1 and CDR2 sequences are SGHRS and YFSETQ. This clonotype was sampled from a woman between 18 and 70 years old with a cervical HPV16 infection that either progressed to CIN3+ or cleared (not recorded which). The sample taken for sequencing was blood buffy coat. The V call is TRBV5-1, the J call TRBJ1-5; maybe TRBD1 (5 bases). CDR3 DNA, as far as it was read: TGCGCCAGCAGCGCCGGGGGTAACCATCAGCCC. This encodes CASSAGGNHQP. The CDR3, in full, reads CASSAGGNHQPQHF. Combining the CDR3 with reference TRBV5-1 and TRBJ1-5 gives the whole variable domain KAGVTQTPRYLIKTRGQQVTLSCSPISGHRSVSWYQQTPGQGLQFLFEYFSETQRNKGNFPGRFSGRQFSNSRSEMNVSTLELGDSALYLCASSAGGNHQPQHFGDGTRLSIL.